This TCR beta chain was recovered during a study of blood T cell repertoires in COVID-19. TCRdb's table, derived via immunoSEQ multiplex PCR, lists solely in-frame clones and lacks some. The sample records about 70,000 clones, roughly 79% being singletons. The V end lost 2 bases, the J end lost 2 bases, and 16 bases lay between the germline ends. The CDR3 is 16 residues long. CDR1 is KGHSH, CDR2 LQKENI, per germline. Sequenced input: peripheral blood. The chain couples TRBV18 to TRBJ2-7; a weak D match, TRBD2 (5 bases). This receptor was taken from a woman aged 70-85 years with acute or convalescent COVID-19. The CDR3 bases are TGTGCCAGCTCACCATCCGCGGGTACGGCGGCCTACGAGCAGTACTTC. This gives the protein CASSPSAGTAAYEQYF.